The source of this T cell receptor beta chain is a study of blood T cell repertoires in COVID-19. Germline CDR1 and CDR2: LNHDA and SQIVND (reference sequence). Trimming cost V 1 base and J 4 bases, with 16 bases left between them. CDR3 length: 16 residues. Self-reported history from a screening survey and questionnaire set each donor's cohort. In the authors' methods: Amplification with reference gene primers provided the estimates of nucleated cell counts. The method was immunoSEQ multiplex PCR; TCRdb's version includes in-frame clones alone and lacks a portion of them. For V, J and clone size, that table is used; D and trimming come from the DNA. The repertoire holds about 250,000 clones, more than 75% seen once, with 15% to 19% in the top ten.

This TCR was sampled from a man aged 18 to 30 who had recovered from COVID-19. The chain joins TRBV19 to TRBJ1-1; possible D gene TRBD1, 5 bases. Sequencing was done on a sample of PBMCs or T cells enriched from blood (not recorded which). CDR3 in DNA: TGTGCCAGTAGTATAGCGGCAGGGTCAGGTAGCACTGAAGCTTTCTTT. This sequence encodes CASSIAAGSGSTEAFF.